This TCR beta chain was identified during a study of shared clonotypes between healthy human individuals (dated by TCRdb to 2018 to 2020). About the study as a whole: A couple of women and a few men aged 18 to 49 years were included in the cohort. Per donor, three plates each were used for CD4 naive and CD4 memory, two for CD8 naive, and one for CD8 memory. The study deeply sequenced blood TCR repertoires of five healthy adults to estimate repertoire size and the extent of clonotype sharing between individuals. Different laboratories and diverse techniques were used to prepare libraries and sequence TCR repertoires, to increase sequencing depth and limit assay-specific biases. Leukapheresis yielded between about 0.9 and 9.5 billion PBMCs per donor. Broad study findings and their caveats: Even with the large sequencing depth, rarefaction of the sorted-subset datasets indicated that sequencing was incomplete. Because the study included a small number of donors, the genetic and exposure-history diversity represented was limited. Pairwise subsampling led to the expectation that sequencing depth would affect the degree of clonotype sharing among donors. Sampling was restricted to blood, and TCR repertoires in tissue are likely to differ from TCR repertoires in blood. Naive subsets generally had larger estimated clonotype richness than memory subsets. When several donors were compared, the shared fraction of clonotypes was roughly 5% for naive CD4, roughly 3.4% for naive CD8, roughly 2.3% for memory CD4, and approximately 0.4% for memory CD8. Clonotypes shared by all four sorted-subset donors showed higher generation probabilities than non-shared clonotypes.

As regards this clone: Its specific antigen is unknown. No clone much larger than this one lies a single base away; base qualities are absent.

Using the deep immunoSEQ assay, TCR CDR3 regions were amplified from genomic DNA by multiplex PCR. For each cell subset, the extracted genomic DNA was distributed evenly across all wells of several immunoSEQ 96-well plates, and each plate served as one replicate. For sorted subsets, each replicate PCR was loaded with 200 ng genomic DNA, equivalent to about 33,000 T cell genomes. Purified libraries were measured with a Qubit 3.0 fluorometer, size-checked on a Bioanalyzer 2100, and measured again with the KAPA Library Quantification kit. Every immunoSEQ 96-well plate was sequenced on a dedicated single-read 150-cycle Illumina NextSeq 550 flow cell. Under the source paper's analysis protocol: Because the immunoSEQ output held only junctional sequences and lacked quality scores, the filtering could not match the filtering applied to full-length reads. Sequences were annotated with PyIR, a Python wrapper for IgBLAST v1.9, using IMGT germline references to assign V/J genes and CDR3. Any read was removed if the V/J assignment was weak (E-value above 1e-6), the CDR3 was missing, or the read contained stop codons, out-of-frame junctions, or ambiguous translated residues. V3J clonotypes were defined as sequences sharing the same inferred V gene, J gene, and CDR3 amino acid sequence. Percentage overlap between repertoires was calculated by dividing the number of shared unique clonotypes by the size of the smaller repertoire. RTK rarefaction, the Chao1 estimator, and Recon v2.1 estimates of unobserved clonotypes were used to assess repertoire richness. Generation probabilities were computed with OLGA for all TCRbeta clonotypes obtained by the gDNA method from a handful of donors. TCRdb took over this immuneACCESS table, retaining in-frame rearrangements with V and J assigned. Such tables are incomplete; in checked studies, under half of the missing clones stem from an unresolved V gene, and the remainder is unexplained. V and J calls plus clone size are reproduced from that table; the DNA served to infer D and trimming. This sample holds about 1.1 million clones; 60% to 85% were observed only once. 0.89% of the sample rests with the top ten.

The donors were healthy, HIV-negative adults who had no recently reported acute infections or vaccinations. Every donor was a Caucasian adult residing in Nashville, Tennessee, USA. CD4+ T cells were enriched by magnetic negative selection, after which naive cells were positively selected on CD45RA and the negative fraction was taken as the memory subset. After blood collection by leukapheresis, PBMCs were isolated using Ficoll-Histopaque density gradient centrifugation and then cryopreserved in the vapor phase of liquid nitrogen. Analytical flow cytometry was used to check the purity and quantity of every magnetically sorted T cell population. Genomic DNA was isolated from every sorted fraction and measured by UV absorbance on a Nanodrop 2000c. CDR3 length: 17 amino acids, cysteine to phenylalanine. CDR3 DNA only is kept here, 51 bases in frame from base 1. Clipping removes 2 bases from V and 4 bases from J, with 8 as the unmatched junction base count. CDR1 and CDR2 are drawn from the germline V gene: MNHNS, SASEGT.

The sample consisted of memory CD4+ T cells from PBMCs. The cell subset or site label of this sample denotes: CD45RA-negative fraction. In this chain, TRBV6-1 is recombined with TRBJ2-1, and 10 bases in between align with TRBD2. This sequence originates from a man between 18 and 29 years old in good health. Some clones in this sample may be carry-over from other donors' samples. The DNA is as follows: TGTGCCAGCAGTGAATATGGTACTAGCGGGATTTACAATGAGCAGTTCTTC. It codes for CASSEYGTSGIYNEQFF.